A single TCR beta chain is shown here with its context. Its antigen is not identified. Tregs were sorted as CD4+CD25+CD127-/low cells. Study results and caveats: In terms of TCR gene usage, tumor memory CD4+ T cells clustered together with blood and lymph node memory CD4+ cells, as well as with lymph node naive CD4+ cells.

The V gene lost 3 bases and the J gene lost 6 bases, with 8 bases spanning the gap. CDR1 KGHDR and CDR2 SFDVKD come from the germline V gene. The CDR3 sequence is 12 residues long. TCRdb re-derived calls from the 5' RACE reads in MiXCR, one entry per CDR3 protein. The profile shows roughly 42,000 distinct CDR3 sequences, 22% of them singletons. The source material was Tregs sorted from blood. The origin of this receptor is a female donor with breast cancer. V gene TRBV24-1 combines with J gene TRBJ2-7, with D possibly TRBD2 on 6 matching bases. The CDR3 nucleotides read TGTGCCACCAGTGATCAAGCGGGCGAGCAGTACTTC. Amino acid sequence: CATSDQAGEQYF.